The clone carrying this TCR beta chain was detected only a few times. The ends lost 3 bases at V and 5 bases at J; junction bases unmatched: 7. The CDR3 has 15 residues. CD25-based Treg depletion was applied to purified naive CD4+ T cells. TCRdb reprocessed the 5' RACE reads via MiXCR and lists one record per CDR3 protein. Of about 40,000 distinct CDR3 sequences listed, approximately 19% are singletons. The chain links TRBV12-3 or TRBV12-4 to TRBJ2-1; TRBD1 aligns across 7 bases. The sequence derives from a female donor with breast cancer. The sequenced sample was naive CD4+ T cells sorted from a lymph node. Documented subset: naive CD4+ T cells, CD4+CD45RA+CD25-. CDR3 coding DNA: TGTGCCAGCAGTTTTTTCAATACAGGGGACAATGAGCAGTTCTTC. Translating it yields CASSFFNTGDNEQFF.